This TCR beta chain was recorded in a study of blood T cell repertoires in COVID-19. The wider study: The study drew acute and convalescent COVID-19 samples from the United States, Italy and Spain.

Germline V gives CDR1 MDHEN, CDR2 SYDVKM. The CDR3 is made up of 14 amino acids. The junction had 4 bases not matched to a gene; V was cut back by 6 bases and J by 2 bases. This clone was detected once. Per the original data handling: Reference gene primers were amplified, and this amplification served to estimate nucleated cell counts. Assay: immunoSEQ multiplex PCR; the TCRdb copy retains only in-frame clones and omits some. V and J calls and clone size are as listed in that table; D and trimming were resolved from the DNA. This table has 100,000 to 150,000 clones, more than 80% appearing once. This sequence was found in a woman of 80 years or more with COVID-19, enrolled during active disease. The chain recombines TRBV28 with TRBJ2-5; 9 bases are shared with TRBD1. The sample was peripheral blood. The CDR3 spells CASSQTGGQETQYF. The CDR3 DNA follows: TGTGCCAGCAGCCAGACAGGGGGACAAGAGACCCAGTACTTC.